This T cell receptor (beta chain) was sequenced during a study of cytomegalovirus exposure and HLA in healthy donors. CDR1 is MDHEN, CDR2 SYDVKM, per germline. V lost 8 bases and J lost 4; bases outside the gene matches: 10. This CDR3 comprises 14 residues. A multiplex PCR was run with 60 Vbeta primers and 13 Jbeta primers. Using immunoSEQ multiplex PCR, the repertoire was profiled, and TCRdb retains in-frame clones only, with some absent. The table records about 210,000 clones, about 80% of them present only once. Notes on the study in general: Sequencing likely generated an artifact that appeared as a cluster of highly shared sequence variants. A few CMV-associated chains were confirmed in vitro to be specific for CMV antigens.

These donors counted as nominally healthy when sampled, but unrecorded immune exposures were likely. The count of this clone is one. The antigen is not known. The sequencing sample was made of PBMCs. The clonotype was recovered from a male donor in good health and CMV-seronegative. The chain is built from TRBV28 and TRBJ1-1; TRBD1 agrees at 7 bases. The CDR3 loop is CASATLRGTTEAFF. CDR3 in DNA: TGTGCCAGCGCCACCCTCAGGGGGACCACTGAAGCTTTCTTT. The full variable domain, completed using reference TRBV28 and TRBJ1-1, is DVKVTQSSRYLVKRTGEKVFLECVQDMDHENMFWYRQDPGLGLRLIYFSYDVKMKEKGDIPEGYSVSREKKERFSLILESASTNQTSMYLCASATLRGTTEAFFGQGTRLTVV.